The 12 T cell receptor beta chains presented below share a single source sample, sequenced in a study of CD4 T cell repertoires in COVID-19. Measured with immunoSEQ multiplex PCR; TCRdb has only the in-frame clones, and not every one. Among under 30,000 clones listed, 85% to 95% were seen once. Sequencing was done directly on freshly isolated, uncultured memory T cells. The sequencing used circulating follicular helper CD4+ T cells (cTfh) from blood, collected before the COVID-19 pandemic. The receptors were sampled from a human donor who had COVID-19.

J is TRBJ2-7 and V is TRBV5-6; D not certain. CDR3 length: 15 amino acids. Germline values: CDR1 SGHDT, CDR2 YYEEEE. Deletions cut 2 bases from V and 2 bases from J, with 14 bases between. CDR3 loop: CASSLSRPPPYEQYF. CDR3 sequence (DNA): TGTGCCAGCAGCTTAAGCAGGCCCCCTCCCTACGAGCAGTACTTC.

CDR3 protein: CASSPGLATRSYEQYF. CDR3 DNA: TGCGCCAGCAGCCCGGGACTAGCGACTCGCTCCTACGAGCAGTACTTC. The chain joins TRBV5-1 to TRBJ2-7, with TRBD2 identical over 10 bases. The ends lost 4 bases at V and 0 bases at J; junction bases unmatched: 7. The CDR3 extends over 16 amino acids. Per germline, CDR1 SGHRS and CDR2 YFSETQ.

This chain links TRBV5-5 with TRBJ2-7, with D tentatively TRBD1 (6 bases). The CDR3 has 14 residues. Looked up from germline, CDR1 is SGHKS and CDR2 is YYEKEE (reference sequence). With 3 bases removed from V and 1 base from J, the gap between germline ends came to 11 bases. CDR3 sequence: CASSWQQGSYEQYF. The CDR3, as DNA: TGTGCCAGCAGCTGGCAGCAGGGGTCCTACGAGCAGTACTTC.

This chain connects TRBV11-3 to TRBJ2-1; TRBD2 might be the D (5 bases). Germline values: CDR1 SGHNT, CDR2 YENEEA. This CDR3 comprises 14 residues. The V end was cut by 4 bases, the J end by 6 bases, with 13 bases between. The CDR3 protein is CASSSQEARNEQFF. CDR3 nucleotides: TGTGCCAGCAGCTCCCAGGAGGCTCGCAATGAGCAGTTCTTC.

CDR3 DNA: TGTGCCAGCAGTGAATATGGGACAGGGGTCAAAAACATTCAGTACTTC. Translating it yields CASSEYGTGVKNIQYF. The chain couples TRBV2 to TRBJ2-4, with 10 bases aligning to TRBD1. CDR1 and CDR2 from the germline V gene are SNHLY and FYNNEI. V lost 2 bases to trimming and J lost 3 bases; unmatched junction nucleotides: 4. The CDR3 is 16 residues long.

The V and J genes are TRBV19 and TRBJ2-7, with TRBD1 matching 10 bases. Germline V gene sequence: CDR1 LNHDA, CDR2 SQIVND (reference sequence). The V and J ends lost 5 bases and 6 bases, in that order; junction bases with no gene match: 7. The CDR3 has 14 residues. The CDR3 DNA sequence: TGTGCCAGTAGTGCCTCGGGACAGGGGAGCGAGCAGTACTTC. Encoded protein: CASSASGQGSEQYF.

V is TRBV6-5 and J is TRBJ2-7, with 8 bases that match TRBD2. Germline lookup yields CDR1 MNHEY and CDR2 SVGAGI. Trimming at V came to 7 bases and at J to 2 bases, leaving 10 bases not matched to a gene. The CDR3 loop spans 15 amino acids. DNA for the CDR3: TGTGCCAGCAAAATGAGCGGGGGACCAGCCTACGAGCAGTACTTC. It encodes CASKMSGGPAYEQYF.

The J gene is TRBJ2-2, the V gene TRBV30; 7 positions match TRBD2. The trim removed 1 base at V and 5 bases at J, leaving 4 bases unmatched. The CDR3 is made up of 14 amino acids. CDR1 and CDR2 from the germline V gene are GTSNPN and SVGIG (reference sequence). CDR3 bases: TGTGCCTGGAGTGGCGGGAGCACTACCGGGGAGCTGTTTTTT. Encoded protein: CAWSGGSTTGELFF. Full variable domain (missing parts from reference TRBV30 and TRBJ2-2): SQTIHQWPATLVQPVGSPLSLECTVEGTSNPNLYWYRQAAGRGLQLLFYSVGIGQISSEVPQNLSASRPQDRQFILSSKKLLLSDSGFYLCAWSGGSTTGELFFGEGSRLTVL.

The chain links TRBV6-6 to TRBJ2-1, with D possibly being TRBD2 (5 bases). V was pared by 7 bases and J by 5 bases, with 12 bases between. The CDR3 has 13 residues. CDR1 MNHNY and CDR2 SVGAGI come from the germline V gene (reference sequence). CDR3 sequence reads: CASNLDGDNEQFF. In DNA, the CDR3 is TGTGCCAGCAACCTGGACGGGGACAATGAGCAGTTCTTC.

The V and J genes are TRBV23-1 and TRBJ1-1, with 7 bases that match TRBD1. TRBV23-1 belongs to the ORF category, with a function that is uncertain. J was trimmed by 5 bases and V by 0 bases; bases with no gene match: 12. The CDR3 totals 17 residues. CDR3 in DNA: TGCGCCAGCAGTCAATCAACCACCCCGACAGGGAGGACTGAAGCTTTCTTT. As protein: CASSQSTTPTGRTEAFF.

The chain is built from TRBV4-1 and TRBJ1-1, with D maybe TRBD1 (6 bases). Germline V CDR1 and CDR2: MGHRA, YSYEKL. The CDR3 is 16 residues long. Trimming left V 4 bases short and J 7 bases short, with 22 bases between. The DNA of the CDR3 is TGCGCCAGCAGCCCAAGAAAGGGACCGCCGACAGGTGAAGCTTTCTTT. Residues: CASSPRKGPPTGEAFF.

CDR3 nucleotides: TGTGCCTGGAGTGGTGGGACTAGACGTAATGAGCAGTTCTTC. Translating gives CAWSGGTRRNEQFF. The chain couples TRBV30 to TRBJ2-1; 8 bases are a match to TRBD2. The CDR3 loop spans 14 amino acids. Trimming removed 1 base from V and 7 bases from J; junction bases left unmatched: 6. The germline V gene has CDR1 GTSNPN and CDR2 SVGIG (reference sequence).